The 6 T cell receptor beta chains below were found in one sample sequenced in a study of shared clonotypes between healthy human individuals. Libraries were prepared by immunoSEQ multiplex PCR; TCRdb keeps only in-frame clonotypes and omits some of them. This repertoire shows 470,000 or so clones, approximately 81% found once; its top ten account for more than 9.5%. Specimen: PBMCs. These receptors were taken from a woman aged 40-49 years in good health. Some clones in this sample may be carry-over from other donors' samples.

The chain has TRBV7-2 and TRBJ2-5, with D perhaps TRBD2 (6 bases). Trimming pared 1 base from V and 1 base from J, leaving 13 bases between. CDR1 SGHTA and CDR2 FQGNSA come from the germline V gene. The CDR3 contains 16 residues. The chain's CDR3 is CASSLVGSAPQETQYF. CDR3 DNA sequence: TGTGCCAGCAGCTTAGTCGGGAGTGCGCCCCAAGAGACCCAGTACTTC. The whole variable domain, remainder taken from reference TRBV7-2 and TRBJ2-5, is GAGVSQSPSNKVTEKGKDVELRCDPISGHTALYWYRQSLGQGLEFLIYFQGNSAPDKSGLPSDRFSAERTGGSVSTLTIQRTQQEDSAVYLCASSLVGSAPQETQYFGPGTRLLVL.

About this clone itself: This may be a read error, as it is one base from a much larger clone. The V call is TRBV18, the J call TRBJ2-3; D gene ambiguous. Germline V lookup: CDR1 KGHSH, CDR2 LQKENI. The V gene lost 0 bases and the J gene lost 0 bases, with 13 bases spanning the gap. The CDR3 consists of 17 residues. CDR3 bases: TGTGCCAGCTCACCACCTTCGGCAGTGGGAAGCACAGATACGCAGTATTTT. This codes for CASSPPSAVGSTDTQYF.

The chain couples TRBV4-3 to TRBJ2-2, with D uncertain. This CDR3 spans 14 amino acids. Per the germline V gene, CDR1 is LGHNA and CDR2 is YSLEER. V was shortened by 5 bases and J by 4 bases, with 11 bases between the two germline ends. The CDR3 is CASSSQIITGELFF. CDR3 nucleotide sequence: TGCGCCAGCAGCTCCCAGATTATCACCGGGGAGCTGTTTTTT.

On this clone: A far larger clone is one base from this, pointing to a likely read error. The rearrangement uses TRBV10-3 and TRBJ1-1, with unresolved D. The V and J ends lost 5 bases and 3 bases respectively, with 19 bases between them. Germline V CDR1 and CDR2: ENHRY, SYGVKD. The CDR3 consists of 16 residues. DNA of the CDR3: TGTGCCATCAGTCCCCGGGTGGGGAGTTTGGACACTGAAGCTTTCTTT. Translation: CAISPRVGSLDTEAFF.

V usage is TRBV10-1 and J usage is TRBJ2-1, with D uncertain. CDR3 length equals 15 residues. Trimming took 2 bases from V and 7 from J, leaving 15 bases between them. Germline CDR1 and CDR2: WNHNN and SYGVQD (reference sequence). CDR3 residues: CASSEPRSDTNEQFF. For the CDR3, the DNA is TGCGCCAGCAGTGAGCCCCGGTCGGATACGAATGAGCAGTTCTTC.

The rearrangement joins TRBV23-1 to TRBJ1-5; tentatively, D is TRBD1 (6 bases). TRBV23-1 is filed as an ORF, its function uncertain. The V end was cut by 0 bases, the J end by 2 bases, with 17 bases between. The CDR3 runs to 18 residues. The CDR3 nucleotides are TGCGCCAGCAGTCAATCTTCGGTCGTACAGGGTGGCAATCAGCCCCAGCATTTT. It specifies CASSQSSVVQGGNQPQHF.